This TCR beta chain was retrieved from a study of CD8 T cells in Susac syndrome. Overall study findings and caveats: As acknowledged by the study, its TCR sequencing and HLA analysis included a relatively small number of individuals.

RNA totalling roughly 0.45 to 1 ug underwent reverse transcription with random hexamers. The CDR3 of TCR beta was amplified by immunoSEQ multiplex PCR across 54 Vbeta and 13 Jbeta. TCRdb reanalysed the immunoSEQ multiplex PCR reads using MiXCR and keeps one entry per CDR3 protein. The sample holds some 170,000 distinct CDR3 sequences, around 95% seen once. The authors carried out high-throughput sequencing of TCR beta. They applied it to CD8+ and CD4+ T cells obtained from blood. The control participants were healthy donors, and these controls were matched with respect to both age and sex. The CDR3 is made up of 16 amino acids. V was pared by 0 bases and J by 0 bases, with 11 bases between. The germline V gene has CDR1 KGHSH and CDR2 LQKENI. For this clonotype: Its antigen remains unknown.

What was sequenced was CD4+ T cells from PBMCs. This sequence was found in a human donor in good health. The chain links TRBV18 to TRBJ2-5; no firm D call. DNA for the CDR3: TGTGCCAGCTCACCACCCATCGGATTGTACCAAGAGACCCAGTACTTC. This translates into CASSPPIGLYQETQYF.